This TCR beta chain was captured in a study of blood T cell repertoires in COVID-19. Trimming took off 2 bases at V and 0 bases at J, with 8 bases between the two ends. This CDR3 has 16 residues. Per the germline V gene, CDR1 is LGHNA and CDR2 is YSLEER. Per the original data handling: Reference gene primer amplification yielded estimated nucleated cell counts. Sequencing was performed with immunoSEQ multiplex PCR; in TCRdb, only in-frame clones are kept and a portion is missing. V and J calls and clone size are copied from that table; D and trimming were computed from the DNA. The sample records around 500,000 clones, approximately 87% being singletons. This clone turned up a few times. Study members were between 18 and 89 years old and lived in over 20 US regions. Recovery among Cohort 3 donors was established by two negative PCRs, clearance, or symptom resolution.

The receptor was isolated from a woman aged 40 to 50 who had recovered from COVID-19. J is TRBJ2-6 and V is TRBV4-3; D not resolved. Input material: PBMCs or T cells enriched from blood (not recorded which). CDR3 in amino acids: CASSQRTSSGANVLTF. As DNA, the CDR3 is TGCGCCAGCAGCCAACGCACGAGCTCTGGGGCCAACGTCCTGACTTTC.